The entry that follows covers one T cell receptor beta chain sequence. Its matching antigen is unknown. The record originates from a study of response to subunit inactivated influenza vaccine. Study-wide findings and caveats: After each seasonal influenza vaccination, few new T cells are recruited, the authors suggested.

There are 15 residues in the CDR3. The V and J ends lost 6 bases and 0 bases respectively, with 9 bases between them. CDR1 and CDR2 from the germline V gene are SGHTA and FQGNSA. In TCRdb, the RT-PCR reads were re-called with MiXCR into one record per CDR3 protein. The table shows hundreds of thousands of distinct CDR3 sequences, with approximately 15% occurring only once. The sequenced sample was PBMCs from blood, obtained 14 to 15 days before vaccination. This clonotype was sampled from a man aged 45 to 65 who received an inactivated influenza vaccine. V and J are TRBV7-2 and TRBJ2-6; D call uncertain. The CDR3 sequence is CASRQDFSGANVLTF. The CDR3 nucleotides are TGTGCCAGCAGGCAAGATTTCTCTGGGGCCAACGTCCTGACTTTC.